This T cell receptor beta chain emerged from a study of OX40 agonist ivuxolimab in advanced cancers. Findings of the study overall: At 0.1 to 3.0 mg/kg, CD4+ and CD8+ blood T cells expanded clonally by week 6.

TCRdb's copy holds only in-frame clones and misses some; the assay was immunoSEQ multiplex PCR. The repertoire includes 60,000 or so clones, approximately 89% of them detected once, and approximately 5% sits in the top ten. As to this clone: No antigen is known for it.

V trimming: 4 bases; J trimming: 7 bases; junction bases outside the gene matches: 6. This CDR3 region has 14 residues. CDR1 and CDR2 from the germline V gene are MNHEY and SVGAGI. Specimen: CD4+ or CD8+ T cells sorted from blood, collected in a trial of the OX40 agonist ivuxolimab. The chain combines TRBV6-5 with TRBJ2-2; TRBD1 aligns across 7 bases. The clonotype originates from an adult with an advanced solid tumor such as melanoma, head and neck, liver or kidney cancer. The CDR3 nucleotides read TGTGCCAGCAGTTCTCAGGGGGTGGGCGGGGAGCTGTTTTTT. Translation gives CASSSQGVGGELFF.